This T cell receptor beta chain was observed in a study of T cells in lung cancer brain metastases listed by TCRdb under 2018. Regarding the research as a whole: Most of the roughly 20 patients had a history of tobacco use, with a median of around 41 pack-years. Most of the roughly 20 patients received no interval therapy between primary and metastasis resection. The primary and brain metastasis specimens were acquired a median of about 300 days apart. The study compared TCR beta CDR3 repertoires between fully resected primary non-small cell lung cancers and paired brain metastases. The cohort comprised about 20 patients contributing some 40 specimens, one primary lung lesion and one brain metastasis each. Of the patients, under twelve were female and eight or nine were male, and their median age at first diagnosis was 55 to 60 years. An average DNA integrity number of 3.5 to 4.5 was found in both primary and metastatic specimens, and no significant difference was detected between sites. Findings and caveats that apply to the study as a whole: Brain metastases had significantly fewer unique productive clones than paired primaries (median about 1,500 versus 4,200). Most clones were specific to a single lesion, and overlap between paired lesions was limited (mean Morisita index approximately 0.2). The ten most abundant clones made up a significantly larger repertoire fraction in brain metastases than primaries, suggesting clonal expansion. DNA fragmentation in the FFPE samples may have prevented recovery of the complete infiltrating T cell repertoire. Effects of preoperative corticosteroids on T cell infiltration in brain metastases could not be controlled.

Resection was performed in the patients for synchronous oligometastatic disease or for delayed recurrence of a solitary brain metastasis. To avoid including cancers other than NSCLC, any patient with a history of multiple malignancies was excluded. Tumor areas were macrodissected from about five deparaffinized around 9.3 um unstained sections guided by marked H&E slides. All specimens were fixed in formalin and embedded in paraffin (FFPE). Genomic DNA was extracted using the AllPrep DNA/RNA FFPE Kit. Turning to this clone: What antigen it recognizes has not been identified. Base quality data are lacking; no much larger clone is found one base away.

The CDR3 measures 13 amino acids from cysteine to phenylalanine. The read is trimmed to its CDR3 DNA, 39 bases read in frame from base 1. CDR1 is given as SGHAT and CDR2 as FQNNGV, both from the germline V gene. After removal of 6 bases from V and 6 bases from J, the junction retains 7 bases not matched to a gene. Between roughly 2.24 and 5 ug genomic DNA was input per sample, with paired samples receiving equal DNA input. TCR beta libraries were constructed in two PCR steps with the immunoSEQ hsTCRbeta Kit, which uses multiplexed V and J gene primers. The pooled libraries, together with positive and negative controls, were sequenced on an Illumina MiSeq running a 100-cycle paired-end protocol. As for the authors' bioinformatics: Raw data were processed by the immunoSEQ vendor into normalized, annotated TCR beta repertoire reports. Richness was defined as unique clones by nucleotide sequence, with iChao1 and Efron-Thisted estimators extrapolating total richness. Pielou's evenness, Simpson's index, top-ten clone proportional abundance, and Morisita overlap index were used to characterize and compare paired lesions. TCRdb re-hosts the immuneACCESS table, in-frame sequences only. Its copies lack some clones; in the studies checked, an unresolved V gene accounts for under half of them, and the cause for the rest is not known. D and trimming come from the DNA, and the V and J calls and clone size come from that table. Present in this sample are some 550 clones, 89% of which were seen just once. Less than 9.5% of the sample belongs to the ten largest clones.

The V gene is TRBV11-2 and the J gene is TRBJ1-1; the junction holds 7 bases that match TRBD1. The sequenced sample consisted of tumor tissue from a brain metastasis. The sample's cell subset or site label is to be understood as: paired resected brain metastasis. This clonotype originated in a woman aged 30 to 39 with non-small cell lung cancer that had spread to the brain. This receptor has the CDR3 CASRMRQGSEAFF. The bases read TGTGCCAGCAGGATGCGACAGGGTTCTGAAGCTTTCTTT.